This T cell receptor (beta chain) was recovered during a study of OX40 agonist ivuxolimab in advanced cancers. At the level of the study: A mean age of approximately 64 years, range roughly 23 to 85, was recorded, and 70% to 85% were male.

The assay was immunoSEQ multiplex PCR, and TCRdb's table has in-frame clones only and misses some. The sample consists of 70,000 to 85,000 clones, just over 90% of them appearing once. Blood sampling was done at baseline, cycle 4 day 1, and cycle 7 day 1. This clone showed up just once. This CDR3 region has 17 residues. Trimming removed 5 bases at V and 1 base at J, with 18 bases between. Germline values: CDR1 LGHNA, CDR2 YNFKEQ. This TCR derives from an adult with an advanced solid tumor such as melanoma, head and neck, liver or kidney cancer. V usage is TRBV4-2 and J usage is TRBJ2-1; the D gene is possibly TRBD1 (5 bases). Sequencing used CD4+ or CD8+ T cells sorted from blood, obtained in a trial of the OX40 agonist ivuxolimab. The CDR3 sequence is CASSLGQGSPSYNEQFF. In nucleotides, the CDR3 is TGTGCCAGCAGCTTGGGGCAGGGCTCGCCGTCCTACAATGAGCAGTTCTTC.